This T cell receptor (beta chain) was recovered during a study of cytomegalovirus exposure and HLA in healthy donors. Overall study findings and caveats: The tendency of first-cohort TCR clusters to co-occur in the 120 validation repertoires was the finding of a later analysis.

With respect to this clone: No antigen is known for it.

The assay was immunoSEQ multiplex PCR, and TCRdb's table has in-frame clones only and misses some. Of about 360,000 clones in the sample, approximately 90% were seen once. Germline assignment: CDR1 KGHSH and CDR2 LQKENI. This CDR3 spans 21 amino acids. The J segment lost 5 bases and the V segment lost 3 bases, leaving 23 bases of the junction unmatched. This chain links TRBV18 with TRBJ2-5, with TRBD2 matching over 11 bases. This receptor was identified in a woman between 18 and 29 years old in good health and CMV-seronegative. The sequencing sample was made of PBMCs. CDR3: CASSPPRSGLAEEGRLETQYF. CDR3 in DNA: TGTGCCAGCTCACCCCCAAGATCGGGACTAGCGGAGGAGGGACGTTTGGAGACCCAGTACTTC.